A selection of T cell receptor beta chains follows, all from one sample in a study of shared clonotypes between healthy human individuals. The data were produced by immunoSEQ multiplex PCR, yet TCRdb's version contains in-frame clones alone and is incomplete. The sample has around 2,000,000 clones, about 93% seen once. The specimen sequenced was naive CD8+ T cells from PBMCs. The receptors here all came from a man between 18 and 29 years old in good health. Some clones in this sample may be carry-over from other donors' samples. Both conserved end residues are trimmed from each CDR3.

j_gene,v_gene,CDR3aa
TRBJ2-7,TRBV5-6,ASTPPRRGPTYEQY
TRBJ2-7,TRBV19,ASSINLEGEQY
TRBJ2-1,TRBV19,ASSRGDYNEQF
TRBJ1-2,TRBV5-6,ASSPTGNYGYT
TRBJ2-7,TRBV9,ASSVASIGGYEQY
TRBJ2-7,TRBV7-6,ASSELAIYEQY
TRBJ2-7,TRBV27,ASSRGNEQY
TRBJ2-7,TRBV27,ASSLSGGSYEQY
TRBJ1-1,TRBV2,ASSDRGFLLIAF
TRBJ1-4,TRBV7-9,ASSLVQGLNEKLF
TRBJ2-1,TRBV11-2,ASSFGLDDYYNEQF
TRBJ2-7,TRBV27,ASRIVQGADEQY
TRBJ2-7,TRBV30,AWSPTSYEQY
TRBJ2-7,TRBV7-9,ASSPNRLAGNYEQY
TRBJ2-3,TRBV5-1,ASSLVGLAEVTDTQY
TRBJ2-4,TRBV28,ASSSGGSETKNIQY
TRBJ2-5,TRBV25-1,ASSPGGLSLETQY
TRBJ2-7,TRBV7-2,ASSLVLAGGYEQY
TRBJ1-1,TRBV7-9,ASSSGRNTEAF
TRBJ2-3,TRBV7-9,ASSPVGGDTQY
TRBJ1-1,TRBV29-1,SVFLTEAF
TRBJ1-2,TRBV29-1,SVEFVGVANYGYT
TRBJ1-2,TRBV29-1,SARGSGDYGYT
TRBJ1-2,TRBV28,ASSPRGTNGYT
TRBJ2-1,TRBV9,ASSRGLDNEQF
TRBJ2-7,TRBV27,ASSLARNHEQY
TRBJ2-7,TRBV27,ASSWGHAIGEQY
TRBJ2-1,TRBV7-3,ASSFDAGDNYNEQF